This TCR beta chain was obtained from a study of T cell clonotyping in hematopoietic cell transplantation (dated by TCRdb to the early 2020s). Context from the whole study: In the study, 135 blood samples were gathered from roughly 33 consecutive transplant recipients and their related donors. Recruitment of patients was conducted between late 2015 and January 2017, and follow-up was continued until late 2020 or death.

For this clone: Its recognized antigen is unknown. No quality values exist for individual bases; no much larger clone is one base distant.

V lost 3 bases and J lost 5 bases, and the count of bases not matched to a germline gene is 7. As encoded in the germline V gene (reference sequence), CDR1 is LNHDA while CDR2 is SQIVND. Counted from cysteine to phenylalanine, this CDR3 has 15 amino acids. CDR3 DNA only is kept here, 45 bases in frame from base 1. What the authors observed across the whole study: After transplant, TCR diversity in recipients dropped, and pathologically expanded clonotypes increased progressively from day 30 to day 180. The sample size was limited and the cells went unsorted, which meant the CD4 and CD8 repertoire contributions could not be told apart. Broader posttransplant TCR repertoire diversity was predicted by donor and pretransplant recipient Inverse Simpson Index values. Only a small fraction of recipient repertoires overlapped donor repertoires, with over 95% appearing de novo at the given depth.

Related transplant donors provided blood samples for TCR beta sequencing. Using Nuclei Lysis Solution, genomic DNA was extracted from unfractionated peripheral blood mononuclear cells that were either fresh or cryopreserved. The immunoSEQ assay, a bias-controlled multiplex PCR using V- and J-specific primers, was used to amplify TCR beta CDR3 regions from genomic DNA. In a second PCR step, a proprietary barcode and Illumina adapter sequences were attached to the CDR3 amplicons. An Illumina MiSeq instrument was used to sequence the CDR3 libraries. The original pipeline was this. Export and quality control were done with immunoSEQ Analyzer 3.0, while downstream analyses used R Bioconductor and Immunarch. Only productive rearrangements within the normalized downsampled data set were used in the calculation of repertoire metrics. Pathologically expanded clonotypes were defined as those larger than 5 templates in the normalized cohort. The Inverse Simpson Index was used to measure repertoire diversity. To capture all clonotypes, the CMV-specificity analyses were run on the non-normalized data set. The immuneACCESS repertoire file appears here via TCRdb, limited to in-frame rearrangements. These files lack a portion of the clones; in checked studies, under half of the deficit traces to unresolved V genes, and the cause of the others is not known. D and trimming come from the DNA, and the V and J calls and clone size come from that table. Present in this sample are over 10,000 clones, 80% to 95% of which were seen just once. About 1.2% of the sample is taken by the ten largest.

This clonotype originated in a man between 25 and 39 years old in good health. Some clones in this sample may be carry-over from other donors' samples. The sample was peripheral blood mononuclear cells. This sequence uses TRBV19 and TRBJ2-7; TRBD1 fits 10 bases in the junction. Here the CDR3 is given as CASSISGQGFDEQYF. The DNA sequence is as follows: TGTGCCAGTAGTATTTCGGGACAGGGGTTTGACGAGCAGTACTTC.